This T cell receptor (beta chain) is drawn from a study of cytomegalovirus exposure and HLA in healthy donors. The count of this clone is one. PCR employed 60 Vbeta and 13 Jbeta primers. This table comes from immunoSEQ multiplex PCR, and its TCRdb copy is limited to in-frame clones, with some not included. The sample lists 85,000 to 100,000 clones, roughly 82% occurring once. The clonotype was recovered from a human donor in good health. The source material was PBMCs.

CDR3 in amino acids: CASSLVLGRIDTEAFF. The CDR3 DNA is TGTGCCAGCAGCTTAGTATTGGGCAGGATCGACACTGAAGCTTTCTTT. V gene TRBV7-8 combines with J gene TRBJ1-1; D is undetermined. The CDR3 runs to 16 residues. V lost 1 base and J lost 3, with 15 bases in between. Germline V lookup: CDR1 SGHVS, CDR2 FQNEAQ.